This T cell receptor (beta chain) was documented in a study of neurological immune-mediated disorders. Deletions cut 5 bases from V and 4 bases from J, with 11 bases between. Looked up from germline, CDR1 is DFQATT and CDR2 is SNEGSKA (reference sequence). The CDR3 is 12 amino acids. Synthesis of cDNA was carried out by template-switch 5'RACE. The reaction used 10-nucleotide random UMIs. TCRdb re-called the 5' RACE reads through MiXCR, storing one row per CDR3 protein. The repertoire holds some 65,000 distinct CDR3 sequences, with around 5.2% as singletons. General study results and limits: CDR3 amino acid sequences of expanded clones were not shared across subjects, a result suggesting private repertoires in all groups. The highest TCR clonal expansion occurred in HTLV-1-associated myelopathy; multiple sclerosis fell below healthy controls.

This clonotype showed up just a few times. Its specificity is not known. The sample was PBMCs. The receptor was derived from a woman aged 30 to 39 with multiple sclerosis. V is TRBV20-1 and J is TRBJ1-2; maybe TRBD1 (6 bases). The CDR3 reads CSASQGIYGYTF. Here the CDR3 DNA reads TGCAGTGCTTCACAGGGTATCTATGGCTACACCTTC.